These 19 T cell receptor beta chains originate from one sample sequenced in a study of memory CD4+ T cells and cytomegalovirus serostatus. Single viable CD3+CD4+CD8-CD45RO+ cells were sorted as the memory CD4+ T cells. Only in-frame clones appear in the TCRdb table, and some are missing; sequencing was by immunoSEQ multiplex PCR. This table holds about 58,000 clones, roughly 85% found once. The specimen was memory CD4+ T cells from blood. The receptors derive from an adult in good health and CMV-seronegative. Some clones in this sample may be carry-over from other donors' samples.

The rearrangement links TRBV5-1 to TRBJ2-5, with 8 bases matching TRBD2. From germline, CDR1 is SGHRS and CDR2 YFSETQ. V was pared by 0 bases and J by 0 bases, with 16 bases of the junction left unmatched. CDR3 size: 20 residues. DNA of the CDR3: TGCGCCAGCAGCTTGGTCTCCAGCGGGAGTTTTGTCCCGTACCAAGAGACCCAGTACTTC. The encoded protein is CASSLVSSGSFVPYQETQYF.

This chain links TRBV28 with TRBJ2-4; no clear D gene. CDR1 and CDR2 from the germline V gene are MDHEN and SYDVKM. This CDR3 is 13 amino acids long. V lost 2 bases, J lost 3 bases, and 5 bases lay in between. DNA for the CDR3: TGTGCCAGCAGTTTAAGCAGCAAAAACATTCAGTACTTC. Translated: CASSLSSKNIQYF.

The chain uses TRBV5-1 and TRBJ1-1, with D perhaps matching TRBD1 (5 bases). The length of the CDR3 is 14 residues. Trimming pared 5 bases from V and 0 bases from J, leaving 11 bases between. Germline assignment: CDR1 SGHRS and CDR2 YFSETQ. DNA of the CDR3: TGCGCCAGCAGTCAGGGCGACATGAACACTGAAGCTTTCTTT. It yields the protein CASSQGDMNTEAFF.

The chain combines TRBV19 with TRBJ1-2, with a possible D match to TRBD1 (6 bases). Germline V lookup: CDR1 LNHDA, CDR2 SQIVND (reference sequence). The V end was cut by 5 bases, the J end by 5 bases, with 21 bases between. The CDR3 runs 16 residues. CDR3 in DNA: TGTGCCAGTAGTCCCCTCGAGGGAGGGGGACTTTATGGCTACACCTTC. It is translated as CASSPLEGGGLYGYTF.

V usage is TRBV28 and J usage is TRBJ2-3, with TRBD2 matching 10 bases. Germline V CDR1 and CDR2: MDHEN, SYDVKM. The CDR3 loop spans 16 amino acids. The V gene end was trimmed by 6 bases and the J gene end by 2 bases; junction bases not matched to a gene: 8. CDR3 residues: CASRTHGLADTDTQYF. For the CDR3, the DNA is TGTGCCAGCAGGACCCATGGACTAGCGGACACAGATACGCAGTATTTT.

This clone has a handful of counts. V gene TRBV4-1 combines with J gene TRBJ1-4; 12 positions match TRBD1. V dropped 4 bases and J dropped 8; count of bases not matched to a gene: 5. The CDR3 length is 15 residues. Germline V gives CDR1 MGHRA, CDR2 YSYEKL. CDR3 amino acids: CASSPTGTGGEKLFF. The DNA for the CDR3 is TGCGCCAGCAGCCCGACCGGGACAGGGGGCGAAAAACTGTTTTTT.

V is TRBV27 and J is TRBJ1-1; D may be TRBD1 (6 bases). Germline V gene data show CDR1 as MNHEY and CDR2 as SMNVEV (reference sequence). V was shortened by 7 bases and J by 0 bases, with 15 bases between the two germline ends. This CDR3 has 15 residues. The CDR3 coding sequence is TGTGCCAGCATCCCTAGCTGGGGGCTGAACACTGAAGCTTTCTTT. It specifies CASIPSWGLNTEAFF.

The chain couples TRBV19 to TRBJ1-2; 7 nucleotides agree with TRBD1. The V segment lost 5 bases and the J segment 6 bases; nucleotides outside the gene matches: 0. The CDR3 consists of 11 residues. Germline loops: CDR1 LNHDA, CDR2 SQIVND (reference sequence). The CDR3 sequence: CASSDRDGYTF. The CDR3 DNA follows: TGTGCCAGTAGTGACAGGGATGGCTACACCTTC.

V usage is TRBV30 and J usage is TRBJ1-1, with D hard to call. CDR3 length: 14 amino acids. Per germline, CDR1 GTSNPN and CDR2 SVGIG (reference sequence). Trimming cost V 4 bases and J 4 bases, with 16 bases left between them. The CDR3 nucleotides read TGTGCCTGGACCCTAGAGCCATGGAGCACTGAAGCTTTCTTT. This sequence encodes CAWTLEPWSTEAFF.

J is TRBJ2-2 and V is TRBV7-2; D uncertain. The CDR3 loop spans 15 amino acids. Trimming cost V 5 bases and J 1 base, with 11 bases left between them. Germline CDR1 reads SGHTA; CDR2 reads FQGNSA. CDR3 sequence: CASSVDGLNTGELFF. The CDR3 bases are TGTGCCAGCAGCGTGGACGGATTGAACACCGGGGAGCTGTTTTTT.

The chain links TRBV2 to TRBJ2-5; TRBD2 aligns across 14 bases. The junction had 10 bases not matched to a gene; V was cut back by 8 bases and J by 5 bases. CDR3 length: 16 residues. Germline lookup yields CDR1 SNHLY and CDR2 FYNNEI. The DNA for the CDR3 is TGTGCCAGCGGGACTAGCGGGAGCAATTTGGGGGAGACCCAGTACTTC. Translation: CASGTSGSNLGETQYF.

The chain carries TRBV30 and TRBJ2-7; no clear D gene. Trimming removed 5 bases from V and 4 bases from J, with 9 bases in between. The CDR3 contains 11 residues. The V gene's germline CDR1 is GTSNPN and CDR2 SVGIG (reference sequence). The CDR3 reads CAWGVNYEQYF. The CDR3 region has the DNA TGTGCCTGGGGGGTGAATTACGAGCAGTACTTC.

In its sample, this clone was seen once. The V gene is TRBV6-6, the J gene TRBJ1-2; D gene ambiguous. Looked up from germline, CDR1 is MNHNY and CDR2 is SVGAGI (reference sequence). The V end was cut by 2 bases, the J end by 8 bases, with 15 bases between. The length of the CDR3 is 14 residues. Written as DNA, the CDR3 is TGTGCCAGCAGTTACGGGGTAAAGTTGGGCGGCTACACCTTC. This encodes CASSYGVKLGGYTF.

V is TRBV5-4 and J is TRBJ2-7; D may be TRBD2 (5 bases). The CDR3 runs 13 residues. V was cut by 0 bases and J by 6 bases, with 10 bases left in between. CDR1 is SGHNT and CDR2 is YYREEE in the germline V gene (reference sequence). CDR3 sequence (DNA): TGTGCCAGCAGCTTGGGAGAGGGCGGCGAGCAGTACTTC. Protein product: CASSLGEGGEQYF. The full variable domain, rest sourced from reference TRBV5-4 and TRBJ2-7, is ETGVTQSPTHLIKTRGQQVTLRCSSQSGHNTVSWYQQALGQGPQFIFQYYREEENGRGNFPPRFSGLQFPNYSSELNVNALELDDSALYLCASSLGEGGEQYFGPGTRLTVT.

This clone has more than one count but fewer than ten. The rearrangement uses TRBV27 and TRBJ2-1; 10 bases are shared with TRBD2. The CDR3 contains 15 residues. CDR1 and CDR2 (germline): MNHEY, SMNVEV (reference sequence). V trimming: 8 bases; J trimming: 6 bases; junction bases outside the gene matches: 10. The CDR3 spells CASYPLAGVTNEQFF. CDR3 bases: TGTGCCAGCTATCCCCTAGCGGGAGTTACCAATGAGCAGTTCTTC.

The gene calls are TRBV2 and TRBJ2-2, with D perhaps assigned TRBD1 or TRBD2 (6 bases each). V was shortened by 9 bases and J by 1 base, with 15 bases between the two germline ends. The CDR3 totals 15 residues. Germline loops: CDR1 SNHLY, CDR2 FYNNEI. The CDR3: CASKRGAENTGELFF. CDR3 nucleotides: TGTGCCAGTAAAAGGGGGGCAGAGAACACCGGGGAGCTGTTTTTT.

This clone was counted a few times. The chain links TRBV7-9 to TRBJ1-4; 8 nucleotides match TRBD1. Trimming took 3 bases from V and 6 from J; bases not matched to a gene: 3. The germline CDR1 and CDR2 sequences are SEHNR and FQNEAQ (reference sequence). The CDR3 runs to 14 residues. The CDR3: CASSFRGLDEKLFF. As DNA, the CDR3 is TGTGCCAGCAGCTTCAGGGGGCTCGATGAAAAACTGTTTTTT.

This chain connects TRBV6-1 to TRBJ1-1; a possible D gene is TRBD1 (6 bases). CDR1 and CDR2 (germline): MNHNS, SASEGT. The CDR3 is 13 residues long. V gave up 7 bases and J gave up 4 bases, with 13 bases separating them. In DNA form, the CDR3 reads TGTGCCAGCAAAAGGGGGACGAGCACTGAAGCTTTCTTT. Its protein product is CASKRGTSTEAFF.

The CDR3 nucleotides read TGTGCCAGCAGCGTTTATATGGGGGGGCAGTACTTC. Protein sequence: CASSVYMGGQYF. The chain joins TRBV7-2 to TRBJ2-7; D is perhaps TRBD2 (6 bases). The CDR3 is made up of 12 amino acids. Germline V CDR1 and CDR2: SGHTA, FQGNSA. V lost 5 bases and J lost 9, with 14 bases in between.